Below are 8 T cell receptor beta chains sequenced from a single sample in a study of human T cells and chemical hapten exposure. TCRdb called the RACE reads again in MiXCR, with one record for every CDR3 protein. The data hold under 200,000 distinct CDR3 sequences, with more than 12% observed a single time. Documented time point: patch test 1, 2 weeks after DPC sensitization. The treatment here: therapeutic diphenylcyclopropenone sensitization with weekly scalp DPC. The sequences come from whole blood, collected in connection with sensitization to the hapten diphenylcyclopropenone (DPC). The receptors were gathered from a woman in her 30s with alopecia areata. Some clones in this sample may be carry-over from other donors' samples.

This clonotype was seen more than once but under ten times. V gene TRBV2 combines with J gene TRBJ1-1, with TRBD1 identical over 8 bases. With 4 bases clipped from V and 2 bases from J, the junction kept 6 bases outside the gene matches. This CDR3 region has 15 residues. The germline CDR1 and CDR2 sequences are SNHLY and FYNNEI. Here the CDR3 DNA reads TGTGCCAGCAGTGGGGCAGGGGGCTCTAACACTGAAGCTTTCTTT. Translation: CASSGAGGSNTEAFF.

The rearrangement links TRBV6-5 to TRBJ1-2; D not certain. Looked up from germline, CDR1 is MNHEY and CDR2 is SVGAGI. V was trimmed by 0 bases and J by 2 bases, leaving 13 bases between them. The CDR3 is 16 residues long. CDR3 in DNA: TGTGCCAGCAGTTACTCGGGAGGAGATCTCAACTATGGCTACACCTTC. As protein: CASSYSGGDLNYGYTF.

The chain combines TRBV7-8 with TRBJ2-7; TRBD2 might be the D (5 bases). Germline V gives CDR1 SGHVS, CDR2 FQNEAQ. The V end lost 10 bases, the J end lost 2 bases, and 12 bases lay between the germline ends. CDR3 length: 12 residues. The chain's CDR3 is CATSTGTYEQYF. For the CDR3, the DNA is TGTGCCACTTCGACGGGAACCTACGAGCAGTACTTC. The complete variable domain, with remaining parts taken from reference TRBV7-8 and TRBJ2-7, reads GAGVSQSPRYKVAKRGQDVALRCDPISGHVSLFWYQQALGQGPEFLTYFQNEAQLDKSGLPSDRFFAERPEGSVSTLKIQRTQQEDSAVYLCATSTGTYEQYFGPGTRLTVT.

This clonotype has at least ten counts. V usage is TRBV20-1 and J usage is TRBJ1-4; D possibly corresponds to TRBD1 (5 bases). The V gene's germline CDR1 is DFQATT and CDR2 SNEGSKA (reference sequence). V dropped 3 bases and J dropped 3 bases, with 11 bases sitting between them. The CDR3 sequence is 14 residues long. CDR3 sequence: CSARLGGANEKLFF. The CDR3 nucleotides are TGCAGTGCTAGGCTCGGAGGGGCTAATGAAAAACTGTTTTTT.

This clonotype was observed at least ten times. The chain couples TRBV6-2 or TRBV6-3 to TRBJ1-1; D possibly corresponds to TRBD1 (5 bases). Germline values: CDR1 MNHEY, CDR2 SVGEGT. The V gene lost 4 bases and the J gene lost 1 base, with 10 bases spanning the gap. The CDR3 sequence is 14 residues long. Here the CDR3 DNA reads TGTGCCAGCAGTTCCCGAACAGGGAACACTGAAGCTTTCTTT. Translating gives CASSSRTGNTEAFF.

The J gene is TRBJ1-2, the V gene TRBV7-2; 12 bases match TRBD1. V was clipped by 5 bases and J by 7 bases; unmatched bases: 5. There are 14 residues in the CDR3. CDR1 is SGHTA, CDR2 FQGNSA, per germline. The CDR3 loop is CASSMGQGAFGYTF. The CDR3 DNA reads TGTGCCAGCAGCATGGGACAGGGGGCTTTTGGCTACACCTTC.

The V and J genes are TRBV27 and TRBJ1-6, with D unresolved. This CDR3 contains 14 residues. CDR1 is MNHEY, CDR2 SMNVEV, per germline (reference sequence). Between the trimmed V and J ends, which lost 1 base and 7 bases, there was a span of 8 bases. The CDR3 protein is CASSLLAANSPLHF. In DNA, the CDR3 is TGTGCCAGCAGTTTATTGGCAGCAAATTCACCCCTCCACTTT.

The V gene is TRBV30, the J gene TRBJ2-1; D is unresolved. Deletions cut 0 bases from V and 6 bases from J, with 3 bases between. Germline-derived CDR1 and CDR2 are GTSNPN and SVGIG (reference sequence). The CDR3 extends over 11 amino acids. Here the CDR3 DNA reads TGTGCCTGGAGTGTACTCAATGAGCAGTTCTTC. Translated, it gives CAWSVLNEQFF.